This entry is about one T cell receptor (beta chain). The CDR3 extends over 16 amino acids. The germline V gene has CDR1 MNHNS and CDR2 SASEGT. J gave up 3 bases and V 4 bases, and 9 bases lay outside the gene matches. Sequenced by immunoSEQ multiplex PCR; TCRdb stores in-frame clones only, minus some. Seen here are some 62,000 clones, over 75% observed once, and the top ten hold roughly 18%. These data belong to a study of blood T cell repertoires in COVID-19. Study as a whole: Material from acute and convalescent COVID-19 was sourced from the United States, Italy and Spain. T cells, B-cell-depleted T cells, or PBMCs supplied cDNA or gDNA.

Sequencing input: peripheral blood. The sequence was collected from a woman in her sixties or seventies with COVID-19, enrolled during active disease. The gene calls are TRBV6-1 and TRBJ1-2; 9 nucleotides align to TRBD1. The CDR3 loop reads CASSANQGQGHYGYTF. The CDR3 DNA sequence: TGTGCCAGCAGTGCCAACCAAGGACAGGGGCACTATGGCTACACCTTC.